This T cell receptor (beta chain) originates from a study of shared clonotypes between healthy human individuals (TCRdb year 2020). In terms of the full investigation: Two women and a few men aged 18 to 49 years were included in the cohort. Libraries were prepared and TCR repertoires were sequenced by different laboratories using diverse techniques, in order to increase sequencing depth and limit assay-specific biases. Between about 0.94 and 8.9 billion PBMCs per donor were obtained by leukapheresis. To estimate repertoire size and how much clonotypes are shared between individuals, the study performed deep sequencing of blood TCR repertoires from roughly five healthy adults.

At the junction V is shortened by 0 bases and J by 5 bases; bases outside the gene matches: 11. Reading the germline V gene (reference sequence) gives CDR1 SEHNR and CDR2 FQNEAQ. The CDR3 has 17 amino acids, counting the end cysteine and phenylalanine. CDR3 DNA is the only sequence kept; it has 51 bases, read in frame from the first base. The donors were healthy, HIV-negative adults with no recently reported acute infections or vaccinations. Only Caucasian adults living in Nashville, Tennessee, USA were represented among the donors. For unsorted samples, tens of millions of PBMCs were counted, and genomic DNA was extracted using the QIAamp DNA Blood Mini kit. After blood collection by leukapheresis, PBMCs were isolated using Ficoll-Histopaque density gradient centrifugation and then cryopreserved in the vapor phase of liquid nitrogen. Using the deep immunoSEQ assay, TCR CDR3 regions were amplified from genomic DNA by multiplex PCR. Extracted genomic DNA from each cell subset was distributed evenly across all wells of several immunoSEQ 96-well plates, and each plate was treated as a replicate. For unsorted PBMC, each replicate PCR was loaded with approximately 0.3 ug genomic DNA, equivalent to about 30,000 T cell genomes. Genomic DNA from unsorted PBMC was sequenced over ten immunoSEQ deep assay plates. Purified libraries were quantified with a Qubit 3.0 fluorometer, sized on a Bioanalyzer 2100, and re-quantified with the KAPA Library Quantification kit. Each immunoSEQ 96-well plate was sequenced on its own single-read 150-cycle Illumina NextSeq 550 flow cell. For the original study's pipeline: Because the immunoSEQ output included only junctional sequences and no quality scores, the filtering could not be the same as the filtering used for full-length reads. Sequences were annotated with PyIR, a Python wrapper for IgBLAST v1.9, and V/J genes and CDR3 were assigned using IMGT germline references. Any read was removed if the V/J assignment was weak (E-value above 1e-6), the CDR3 was missing, or the read contained stop codons, out-of-frame junctions, or ambiguous translated residues. V3J clonotypes were defined by identical inferred V gene, J gene, and CDR3 amino acid sequence. The percentage overlap between two repertoires was calculated by dividing the number of shared unique clonotypes by the size of the smaller repertoire. Three approaches were used to assess repertoire richness: RTK rarefaction, the Chao1 estimator, and Recon v2.1 estimates of unobserved clonotypes. TCRdb retrieved this table from immuneACCESS and kept in-frame rearrangements only. Not all clones are present; in checked studies, unresolved V genes account for under half, and no reason is known for the remainder. V, J and clone size are those of that table, while D and trimming were read from the DNA. The sample table lists 470,000 or so clones, 81% of them with a count of one. More than 9.5% of the sample lies in the top ten.

As for this clone: Its cognate antigen has yet to be identified. Base qualities were left out, and no much larger clone turns up one base away.

What the work shows at the level of the full study, not this receptor alone: Sampling was restricted to blood, and TCR repertoires in tissue are likely to differ from TCR repertoires in blood. The small number of donors limited the genetic and exposure-history diversity represented. Pairwise subsampling indicated that sequencing depth was expected to affect the degree of clonotype sharing among donors.

Recombination linked TRBV7-9 to TRBJ2-3, with 7 central nucleotides matching TRBD2. The specimen sequenced was PBMCs. This clonotype originated in a woman in her forties in good health. Some clones in this sample may be carry-over from other donors' samples. This receptor carries the CDR3 CASSLARSAGAEDTQYF. The nucleotide sequence is given as TGTGCCAGCAGCTTAGCGAGGTCCGCGGGAGCGGAAGATACGCAGTATTTT.